Following are 26 T cell receptor beta chains from one sample sequenced in a study of blood T cell repertoires in COVID-19 (dated by TCRdb to 2018 to 2021). Libraries were built with the immunoSEQ multiplex PCR assay. TCRdb took over this immuneACCESS table, retaining in-frame rearrangements with V and J assigned. Such tables are incomplete; in checked studies, under half of the missing clones stem from an unresolved V gene, and the remainder is unexplained. In all, the sample holds 330,000 or so clones, and about 87% of those were seen once. Roughly 8.9% of the sample rests with the top ten. The sequencing sample was made of peripheral blood. Receptors were obtained from a man aged 25 to 40 with COVID-19, enrolled during active disease.

This chain joins TRBV27 and TRBJ2-2; a possible D gene is TRBD2 (5 bases). The V end lost 3 bases, the J end lost 6 bases, and 20 bases lay between the germline ends. The CDR3 has 17 amino acids. CDR1 is MNHEY and CDR2 is SMNVEV in the germline V gene (reference sequence). The CDR3 protein is CASSFFSLVGVAGELFF. For the CDR3, the DNA is TGTGCCAGCAGTTTTTTTTCTCTAGTCGGGGTCGCCGGGGAGCTGTTTTTT.

This clone is a singleton in its sample. J is TRBJ1-4 and V is TRBV6-2 or TRBV6-3; 9 positions agree with TRBD1. The CDR3 has 16 residues. Trimming removed 0 bases from V and 10 bases from J; junction bases left unmatched: 9. The germline CDR1 and CDR2 sequences are MNHEY and SVGEGT. CDR3 region: CASSYSTGTGGRKLFF. CDR3 bases: TGTGCCAGCAGTTACTCGACAGGTACAGGGGGCCGAAAACTGTTTTTT.

The gene calls are TRBV7-9 and TRBJ2-5, with TRBD1 matching over 9 bases. The CDR3 consists of 14 residues. Looked up from germline, CDR1 is SEHNR and CDR2 is FQNEAQ (reference sequence). V was pared by 7 bases and J by 5 bases, with 8 bases of the junction left unmatched. The CDR3 reads CASTRTGAHETQYF. As DNA, the CDR3 is TGTGCCAGCACCCGGACAGGGGCGCACGAGACCCAGTACTTC.

The V and J genes are TRBV5-1 and TRBJ2-1; possibly TRBD2 for D (6 bases). Germline values: CDR1 SGHRS, CDR2 YFSETQ. V lost 4 bases to trimming and J lost 1 base, with 9 bases between them. The CDR3 extends over 14 amino acids. In DNA form, the CDR3 reads TGCGCCAGCAGCCGGGACTTATCCTACAATGAGCAGTTCTTC. It is translated as CASSRDLSYNEQFF. Full variable domain (rest looked up from reference TRBV5-1 and TRBJ2-1): KAGVTQTPRYLIKTRGQQVTLSCSPISGHRSVSWYQQTPGQGLQFLFEYFSETQRNKGNFPGRFSGRQFSNSRSEMNVSTLELGDSALYLCASSRDLSYNEQFFGPGTRLTVL.

The chain recombines TRBV19 with TRBJ2-7, with TRBD1 identical over 7 bases. The ends lost 5 bases at V and 0 bases at J; junction bases unmatched: 7. The CDR3 has 15 amino acids. CDR1 and CDR2 from the germline V gene are LNHDA and SQIVND (reference sequence). CDR3 amino acids: CASSASGTVSYEQYF. CDR3 in DNA: TGTGCCAGTAGTGCCTCCGGGACAGTCTCCTACGAGCAGTACTTC. Together with reference TRBV19 and TRBJ2-7, the CDR3 gives the full variable domain: DGGITQSPKYLFRKEGQNVTLSCEQNLNHDAMYWYRQDPGQGLRLIYYSQIVNDFQKGDIAEGYSVSREKKESFPLTVTSAQKNPTAFYLCASSASGTVSYEQYFGPGTRLTVT.

V and J are TRBV5-4 and TRBJ1-3; D gene ambiguous. V gave up 3 bases and J gave up 2 bases, with 12 bases separating them. Germline assignment: CDR1 SGHNT and CDR2 YYREEE (reference sequence). The CDR3 spans 15 residues. The CDR3 loop reads CASSSRRGTGNTIYF. The CDR3 DNA reads TGTGCCAGCAGCTCGCGACGGGGAACTGGAAACACCATATATTTT. Full variable domain (missing parts from reference TRBV5-4 and TRBJ1-3): ETGVTQSPTHLIKTRGQQVTLRCSSQSGHNTVSWYQQALGQGPQFIFQYYREEENGRGNFPPRFSGLQFPNYSSELNVNALELDDSALYLCASSSRRGTGNTIYFGEGSWLTVV.

The chain uses TRBV2 and TRBJ1-2, with 7 bases fitting TRBD1. The length of the CDR3 is 17 residues. Germline lookup yields CDR1 SNHLY and CDR2 FYNNEI. V trimming: 5 bases; J trimming: 2 bases; junction bases outside the gene matches: 14. This chain's CDR3 is CASSLTGTEPTNYGYTF. The CDR3 nucleotides are TGTGCCAGCAGTTTGACAGGGACAGAACCAACGAACTATGGCTACACCTTC.

J is TRBJ1-1 and V is TRBV7-2; maybe TRBD1 (6 bases). The V and J ends lost 3 bases and 2 bases respectively, with 10 bases between them. The CDR3 has 14 amino acids. Germline CDR1 reads SGHTA; CDR2 reads FQGNSA. CDR3 sequence: CASSFTGINTEAFF. In DNA, the CDR3 is TGTGCCAGCAGCTTTACAGGGATAAACACTGAAGCTTTCTTT.

The chain recombines TRBV27 with TRBJ2-1; TRBD2 aligns across 9 bases. The CDR3 spans 14 residues. Germline lookup yields CDR1 MNHEY and CDR2 SMNVEV (reference sequence). The V and J ends lost 3 bases and 5 bases, in that order; junction bases with no gene match: 2. CDR3 region: CASSFRLADNEQFF. As DNA, the CDR3 is TGTGCCAGCAGTTTTAGACTAGCGGACAATGAGCAGTTCTTC.

V usage is TRBV28 and J usage is TRBJ1-1, with a tentative D call TRBD1 (5 bases). Per germline, CDR1 MDHEN and CDR2 SYDVKM. The V gene lost 6 bases and the J gene lost 1 base, with 15 bases spanning the gap. This CDR3 has 15 residues. The CDR3 nucleotides read TGTGCCAGCAGAGCCTACGGGGGACGGAACACTGAAGCTTTCTTT. Translating gives CASRAYGGRNTEAFF.

J is TRBJ2-1 and V is TRBV29-1; 8 bases align to TRBD2. Germline values: CDR1 SQVTM, CDR2 ANQGSEA. The CDR3 sequence is 14 residues long. Trimming removed 7 bases from V and 7 bases from J; junction bases left unmatched: 12. The CDR3: CSAAMSSGKNEQFF. Here the CDR3 DNA reads TGCAGCGCCGCTATGAGTAGCGGGAAGAATGAGCAGTTCTTC.

The CDR3 DNA follows: TGTGCCAGCAGCTTAGCCGGGGTAACCGGGGAGCTGTTTTTT. Translation: CASSLAGVTGELFF. The chain combines TRBV11-3 with TRBJ2-2, with D tentatively TRBD2 (5 bases). Per the germline V gene, CDR1 is SGHNT and CDR2 is YENEEA. V gave up 1 base and J gave up 5 bases, with 8 bases separating them. This CDR3 contains 14 residues.

This chain links TRBV11-2 with TRBJ1-3; no reliable D call. This CDR3 has 14 amino acids. V gave up 3 bases and J gave up 3 bases, with 9 bases separating them. Looked up from germline, CDR1 is SGHAT and CDR2 is FQNNGV. In DNA form, the CDR3 reads TGTGCCAGCAGCTTTTTGTCAGTTGGAAACACCATATATTTT. Translating gives CASSFLSVGNTIYF.

CDR3 coding DNA: TGTGCCAGCAGCCTAGCGGGAGGGCCAATAACTGAGCAGTTCTTC. This encodes CASSLAGGPITEQFF. The chain is built from TRBV6-5 and TRBJ2-1; 12 bases match TRBD2. The CDR3 extends over 15 amino acids. CDR1 and CDR2 from the germline V gene are MNHEY and SVGAGI. The trim removed 6 bases at V and 9 bases at J, leaving 9 bases unmatched.

The chain couples TRBV28 to TRBJ1-1; D is perhaps TRBD1 (6 bases). The V end lost 4 bases, the J end lost 12 bases, and 9 bases lay between the germline ends. Germline loops: CDR1 MDHEN, CDR2 SYDVKM. The CDR3 is 10 amino acids. The CDR3 loop is CASSYRGTFF. The DNA of the CDR3 is TGTGCCAGCAGTTATAGGGGGACTTTCTTT.

The V gene is TRBV9, the J gene TRBJ1-3; 8 bases line up with TRBD1. The CDR3 sequence is 16 residues long. Germline V lookup: CDR1 SGDLS, CDR2 YYNGEE. Losses at the gene ends were 3 bases for V and 0 bases for J; bases not matched to a gene: 5. The CDR3 nucleotides are TGTGCCAGCAGCGGCGGACAGGGATTCTCTGGAAACACCATATATTTT. It translates to CASSGGQGFSGNTIYF.

The chain carries TRBV24-1 and TRBJ1-3; D not certain. This CDR3 has 16 residues. The germline gives CDR1 KGHDR, CDR2 SFDVKD. V shed 3 bases and J shed 4 bases, with 15 bases lying between them. CDR3 protein: CATSDPRDSSGNTIYF. The CDR3 coding sequence is TGTGCCACCAGTGATCCCCGGGATTCCTCCGGAAACACCATATATTTT.

This chain links TRBV7-6 with TRBJ2-1; D not certain. Trimming removed 4 bases from V and 1 base from J, with 8 bases in between. This CDR3 contains 14 residues. The germline V gene encodes CDR1 SGHVS and CDR2 FNYEAQ. The CDR3 nucleotides read TGTGCCAGCAGCTCCCAGGCGTCCTACAATGAGCAGTTCTTC. It codes for CASSSQASYNEQFF.

The gene calls are TRBV11-2 and TRBJ2-7, with 11 bases fitting TRBD2. This CDR3 region has 15 residues. CDR1 is SGHAT, CDR2 FQNNGV, per germline. Trimming removed 0 bases from V and 7 bases from J; junction bases left unmatched: 5. Written as DNA, the CDR3 is TGTGCCAGCAGCTTAGAGATTAGCGGGAGGGATGAGCAGTACTTC. Encoded protein: CASSLEISGRDEQYF.

This clone appeared a single time. The chain joins TRBV9 to TRBJ1-5, with a tentative D call TRBD1 (6 bases). Germline V gives CDR1 SGDLS, CDR2 YYNGEE. Trimming took off 0 bases at V and 2 bases at J, with 9 bases between the two ends. The CDR3 spans 15 residues. The DNA of the CDR3 is TGTGCCAGCAGCGTAGCCCCAGGGGGCAATCAGCCCCAGCATTTT. Encoded protein: CASSVAPGGNQPQHF.

The chain has TRBV24-1 and TRBJ1-5, with TRBD1 matching over 8 bases. The CDR3 loop spans 16 amino acids. J was trimmed by 3 bases and V by 2 bases; bases with no gene match: 5. CDR1 and CDR2 from the germline V gene are KGHDR and SFDVKD. In DNA, the CDR3 is TGTGCCACCAGTGATTCCGGGACAGGCTACAATCAGCCCCAGCATTTT. Translated: CATSDSGTGYNQPQHF.

The chain employs TRBV5-1 and TRBJ1-3, with 9 bases matching TRBD1. Trimming cost V 4 bases and J 4 bases; bases outside gene matches: 9. The CDR3 is 16 amino acids. Germline V gene lookup returns CDR1 SGHRS and CDR2 YFSETQ. CDR3 loop: CASSVWTGAQGNTIYF. DNA of the CDR3: TGCGCCAGCAGCGTATGGACAGGGGCGCAAGGAAACACCATATATTTT.

CDR3 sequence: CASSLTGGYTEAFF. The CDR3 nucleotides read TGTGCCAGCTCATTGACAGGGGGCTACACTGAAGCTTTCTTT. This chain connects TRBV18 to TRBJ1-1, with 10 bases aligning to TRBD1. The junction had 3 bases not matched to a gene; V was cut back by 5 bases and J by 3 bases. Germline V lookup: CDR1 KGHSH, CDR2 LQKENI. This CDR3 comprises 14 residues.

The chain uses TRBV4-2 and TRBJ1-1; D is uncertain. The CDR3 length is 13 residues. Germline loops: CDR1 LGHNA, CDR2 YNFKEQ. Trimming pared 0 bases from V and 4 bases from J, leaving 6 bases between. DNA of the CDR3: TGTGCCAGCAGCCAAGAAATCTCCACTGAAGCTTTCTTT. Translated: CASSQEISTEAFF.

The V call is TRBV2, the J call TRBJ2-3, with 7 bases matching TRBD1. With 7 bases clipped from V and 0 bases from J, the junction kept 4 bases outside the gene matches. This CDR3 spans 14 amino acids. Per germline, CDR1 SNHLY and CDR2 FYNNEI. The CDR3, as DNA: TGTGCCAGCAAGTACAGGGGTAGCACAGATACGCAGTATTTT. This codes for CASKYRGSTDTQYF.

This clone was detected only a few times. The chain links TRBV7-2 to TRBJ2-5; D perhaps matches TRBD2 (7 bases). V dropped 0 bases and J dropped 2 bases, with 10 bases sitting between them. Looked up from germline, CDR1 is SGHTA and CDR2 is FQGNSA. The CDR3 consists of 15 residues. The CDR3 sequence is CASSLARGAQETQYF. In nucleotides, the CDR3 is TGTGCCAGCAGCTTAGCCCGGGGGGCTCAAGAGACCCAGTACTTC. Full variable domain (outside the CDR3, taken from reference TRBV7-2 and TRBJ2-5): GAGVSQSPSNKVTEKGKDVELRCDPISGHTALYWYRQSLGQGLEFLIYFQGNSAPDKSGLPSDRFSAERTGGSVSTLTIQRTQQEDSAVYLCASSLARGAQETQYFGPGTRLLVL.